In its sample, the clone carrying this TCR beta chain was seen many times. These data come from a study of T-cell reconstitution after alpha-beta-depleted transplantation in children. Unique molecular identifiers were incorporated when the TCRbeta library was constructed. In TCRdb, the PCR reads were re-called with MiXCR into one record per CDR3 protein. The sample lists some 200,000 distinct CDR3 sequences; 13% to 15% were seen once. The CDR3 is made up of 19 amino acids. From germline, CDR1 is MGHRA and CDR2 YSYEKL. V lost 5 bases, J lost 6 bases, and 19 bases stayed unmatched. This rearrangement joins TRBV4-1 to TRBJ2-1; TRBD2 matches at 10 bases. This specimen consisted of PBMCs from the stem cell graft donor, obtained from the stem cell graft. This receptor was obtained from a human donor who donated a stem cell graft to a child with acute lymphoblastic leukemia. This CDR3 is CASSRGSLAGSLGLNEQFF. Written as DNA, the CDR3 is TGCGCCAGCAGCAGAGGATCACTAGCGGGATCCTTAGGGCTCAATGAGCAGTTCTTC.